The 14 T cell receptor beta chains below come from one sample, sequenced in a study of blood T cell repertoires in COVID-19 (TCRdb year 2020). To prepare the library, the immunoSEQ multiplex PCR assay was applied. As stored in TCRdb, this immuneACCESS dataset retains in-frame rearrangements with V and J assigned. A fraction of the clones does not appear; measured against another copy, unresolved V genes explain less than half of the discrepancy, and the remainder lacks a known reason. The table for this sample lists about 290,000 clones; approximately 80% of them were counted only once. About 4% of the sample is in the top ten clones. Material: peripheral blood. Receptor source: a woman aged 45-60 years with active or convalescent COVID-19.

V gene TRBV5-1 combines with J gene TRBJ2-7; 10 bases map to TRBD2. The CDR3 has 15 amino acids. Trimming at V came to 0 bases and at J to 2 bases, leaving 2 bases not matched to a gene. Germline CDR1 is SGHRS and CDR2 is YFSETQ. Written as DNA, the CDR3 is TGCGCCAGCAGCTTGGCGCTAGCGGGGGCCTACGAGCAGTACTTC. Amino acids: CASSLALAGAYEQYF.

J is TRBJ1-2 and V is TRBV7-9; D perhaps matches TRBD1 (5 bases). From germline, CDR1 is SEHNR and CDR2 FQNEAQ (reference sequence). Trimming took off 1 base at V and 6 bases at J, with 9 bases between the two ends. The CDR3 extends over 13 amino acids. CDR3 amino acids: CASSLGQPDGYTF. The CDR3 nucleotides are TGTGCCAGCAGCTTAGGACAGCCGGATGGCTACACCTTC.

V is TRBV7-9 and J is TRBJ2-7; possibly TRBD2 for D (6 bases). The CDR3 is 17 residues long. Germline V lookup: CDR1 SEHNR, CDR2 FQNEAQ (reference sequence). V lost 1 base to trimming and J lost 0 bases, with 16 bases between them. The CDR3 DNA sequence: TGTGCCAGCAGCTTAGTTGGGATCGGAGGGAGCTCCTACGAGCAGTACTTC. Its protein product is CASSLVGIGGSSYEQYF.

V usage is TRBV18 and J usage is TRBJ2-1; 7 bases fit TRBD2. The CDR3 contains 16 residues. The germline CDR1 and CDR2 sequences are KGHSH and LQKENI. J gave up 2 bases and V 2 bases, and 6 bases lay outside the gene matches. CDR3 in amino acids: CASSPGLAGPYNEQFF. The CDR3 region has the DNA TGTGCCAGCTCACCAGGATTAGCGGGCCCCTACAATGAGCAGTTCTTC.

This clone occurred once. This sequence joins TRBV1 and TRBJ1-5. TRBV1 counts as a pseudogene. The CDR3 has 15 amino acids. CDR3 sequence: CTSSQDFSGNQPQHF. The CDR3 DNA follows: TGCACCAGCAGCCAAGATTTTTCGGGAAATCAGCCCCAGCATTTT.

The chain links TRBV15 to TRBJ2-4, with 8 bases matching TRBD1. This CDR3 has 15 residues. With V trimmed by 5 bases and J by 1 base, 4 bases remained unmatched. CDR1 and CDR2 (germline): LNHNV, YYDKDF (reference sequence). The CDR3 here is CATSPGGLAKNIQYF. CDR3 sequence (DNA): TGTGCCACCAGCCCAGGGGGCTTGGCCAAAAACATTCAGTACTTC.

The rearrangement uses TRBV4-1 and TRBJ1-2, with D possibly TRBD1 on 5 matching bases. Trimming left V 4 bases short and J 4 bases short, with 13 bases between. Germline CDR1 and CDR2: MGHRA and YSYEKL. The CDR3 extends over 14 amino acids. CDR3 protein: CASSPRVFGYGYTF. CDR3 DNA: TGCGCCAGCAGCCCCAGGGTTTTTGGCTATGGCTACACCTTC.

The chain links TRBV18 to TRBJ2-4; 11 bases line up with TRBD2. Looked up from germline, CDR1 is KGHSH and CDR2 is LQKENI. This CDR3 contains 18 residues. The V and J ends lost 2 bases and 3 bases, in that order; junction bases with no gene match: 9. CDR3 sequence (DNA): TGTGCCAGCTCACCAGAAGTTAGTGGACTAGCGGGCAAAAACATTCAGTACTTC. Its translation: CASSPEVSGLAGKNIQYF.

V is TRBV2 and J is TRBJ2-2; 8 positions match TRBD1. CDR1 is SNHLY and CDR2 is FYNNEI in the germline V gene. This CDR3 is 15 amino acids long. V gave up 6 bases and J gave up 1 base; unmatched junction bases: 4. The CDR3 region is CASRRTGWNTGELFF. The CDR3 nucleotides read TGTGCCAGCAGGCGGACAGGGTGGAACACCGGGGAGCTGTTTTTT.

V usage is TRBV5-4 and J usage is TRBJ2-7, with a tentative D call TRBD2 (6 bases). V was cut by 4 bases and J by 0 bases, with 17 bases left in between. The germline CDR1 and CDR2 sequences are SGHNT and YYREEE (reference sequence). This CDR3 is built from 16 residues. DNA of the CDR3: TGTGCCAGCAGCCTGATCGGCGGGGCCAACTCCTACGAGCAGTACTTC. The encoded protein is CASSLIGGANSYEQYF.

Concerning this clone itself: Additional DNA sequences in this sample encode the identical CDR3. This chain connects TRBV5-1 to TRBJ1-1; 7 positions agree with TRBD1. This CDR3 comprises 14 residues. Germline V gene data show CDR1 as SGHRS and CDR2 as YFSETQ. The V and J ends lost 0 bases and 5 bases, in that order; junction bases with no gene match: 4. Here the CDR3 DNA reads TGCGCCAGCAGCTTGGGACAGGGCGGAACTGAAGCTTTCTTT. The encoded protein is CASSLGQGGTEAFF.

The chain joins TRBV5-1 to TRBJ2-3, with 14 positions matching TRBD2. In germline, CDR1 is SGHRS, CDR2 YFSETQ. After removal of 7 bases from V and 5 bases from J, the junction contained 6 bases not matched to a gene. The CDR3 totals 15 residues. CDR3 sequence: CASAPGLAGGDTQYF. CDR3 sequence (DNA): TGCGCCAGCGCCCCCGGACTAGCGGGGGGAGATACGCAGTATTTT.

This chain uses TRBV4-1 with TRBJ1-2; D not certain. This CDR3 has 15 residues. V was shortened by 4 bases and J by 3 bases, with 15 bases between the two germline ends. The germline V gene has CDR1 MGHRA and CDR2 YSYEKL. CDR3 coding DNA: TGCGCCAGCAGCCCACACTCGGGGTGGGACTATGGCTACACCTTC. This translates into CASSPHSGWDYGYTF.

The rearrangement links TRBV10-2 to TRBJ1-2; 7 nucleotides align to TRBD1. J was trimmed by 6 bases and V by 5 bases; bases with no gene match: 6. In germline, CDR1 is WSHSY, CDR2 SAAADI. The CDR3 contains 13 residues. The CDR3: CASSLRTGNGYTF. The CDR3 DNA reads TGCGCCAGCAGTCTGCGGACAGGCAATGGCTACACCTTC.